This T cell receptor beta chain stems from a study of blood T cells in healthy people across ages. All donors came from Russia, were Caucasian and healthy, and spanned ages roughly 6 to 95. The germline V and J ends were trimmed by 2 bases and 6 bases, with 13 bases remaining between them. The CDR3 extends over 14 amino acids. The V gene's germline CDR1 is MNHEY and CDR2 SVGEGT. Through a sample-barcoded 5' primer and a J-beta primer mix, a second PCR was run for roughly 6 to 12 cycles. Every cDNA molecule bore a tag from a template-switch adaptor containing 12 random nucleotides. TCRdb recomputed calls from the 5' RACE reads with MiXCR, one row per CDR3 protein. Of roughly 790,000 distinct CDR3 sequences listed, roughly two fifths were seen once; the top ten hold 20% to 25%. This clonotype came up a few times. Its antigen is as yet unknown. Study-level points and caveats: Diversity was higher, and naive CD4+ cells more numerous, in long-lived donors than in aged donors. Per million T cells, the diversity of TCR beta decreased roughly linearly as age advanced.

The receptor comes from a woman between 55 and 75 years old in good health. V and J are TRBV6-2 or TRBV6-3 and TRBJ1-1, with no clear D. Sequencing was done on a sample of blood. The CDR3: CASSYRGASAEAFF. The DNA for the CDR3 is TGTGCCAGCAGTTACAGAGGAGCGTCGGCTGAAGCTTTCTTT.